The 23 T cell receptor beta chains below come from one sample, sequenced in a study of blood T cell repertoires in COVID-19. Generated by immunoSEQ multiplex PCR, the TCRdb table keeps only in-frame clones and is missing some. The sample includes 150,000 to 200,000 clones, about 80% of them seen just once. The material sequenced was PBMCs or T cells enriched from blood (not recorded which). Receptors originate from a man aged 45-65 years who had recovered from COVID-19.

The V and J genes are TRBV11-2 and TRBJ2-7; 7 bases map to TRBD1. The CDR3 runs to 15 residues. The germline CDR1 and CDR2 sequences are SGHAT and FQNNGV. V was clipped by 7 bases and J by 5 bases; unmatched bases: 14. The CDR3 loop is CASTKDRRGKDEQYF. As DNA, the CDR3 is TGTGCCAGCACCAAGGATCGCAGGGGGAAAGACGAGCAGTACTTC.

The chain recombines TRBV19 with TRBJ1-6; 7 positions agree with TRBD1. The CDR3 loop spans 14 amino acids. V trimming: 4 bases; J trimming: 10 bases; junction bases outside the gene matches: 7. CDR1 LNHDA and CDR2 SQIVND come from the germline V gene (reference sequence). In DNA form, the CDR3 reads TGTGCCAGTAGTAACCCGGGACAGAAATCACCCCTCCACTTT. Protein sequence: CASSNPGQKSPLHF.

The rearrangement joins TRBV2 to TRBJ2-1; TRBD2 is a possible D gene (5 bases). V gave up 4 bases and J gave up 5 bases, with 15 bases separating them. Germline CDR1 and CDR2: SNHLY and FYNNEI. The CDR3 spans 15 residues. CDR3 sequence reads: CASSALALGNNEQFF. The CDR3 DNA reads TGTGCCAGCAGTGCGCTAGCCCTAGGCAACAATGAGCAGTTCTTC.

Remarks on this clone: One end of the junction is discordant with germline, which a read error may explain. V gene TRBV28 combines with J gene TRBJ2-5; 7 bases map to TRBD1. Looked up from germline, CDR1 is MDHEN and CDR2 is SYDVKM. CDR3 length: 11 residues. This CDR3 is CASSVGQRSDF. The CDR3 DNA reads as TGTGCCAGCAGTGTGGGACAGCGCTCGGACTTC. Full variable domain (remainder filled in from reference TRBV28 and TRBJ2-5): DVKVTQSSRYLVKRTGEKVFLECVQDMDHENMFWYRQDPGLGLRLIYFSYDVKMKEKGDIPEGYSVSREKKERFSLILESASTNQTSMYLCASSVGQRSDFGPGTRLLVL.

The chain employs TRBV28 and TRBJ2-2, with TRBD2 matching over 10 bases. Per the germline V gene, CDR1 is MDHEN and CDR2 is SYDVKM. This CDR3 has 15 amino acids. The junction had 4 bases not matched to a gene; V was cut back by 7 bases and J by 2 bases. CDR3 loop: CASILAGVNTGELFF. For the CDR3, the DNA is TGTGCCAGCATCCTAGCGGGGGTCAACACCGGGGAGCTGTTTTTT.

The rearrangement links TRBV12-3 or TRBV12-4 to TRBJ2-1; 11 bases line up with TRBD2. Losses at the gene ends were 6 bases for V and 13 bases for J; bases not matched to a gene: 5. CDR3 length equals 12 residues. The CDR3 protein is CASRGLAGPQFF. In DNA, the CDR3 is TGTGCCAGCAGAGGACTAGCGGGTCCTCAGTTCTTC.

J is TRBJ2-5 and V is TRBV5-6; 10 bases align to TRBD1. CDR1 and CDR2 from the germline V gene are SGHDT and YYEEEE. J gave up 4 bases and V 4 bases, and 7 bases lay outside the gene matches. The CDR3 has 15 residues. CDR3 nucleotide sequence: TGTGCCAGCAGCCCGGACGGGACAGGGGTAGAGACCCAGTACTTC. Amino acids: CASSPDGTGVETQYF.

CDR3 DNA: TGTGCCAGCAGTCCCCAGGGGGCGCGCAACGAAGAAGCTTTCTTT. As protein: CASSPQGARNEEAFF. The V gene is TRBV28, the J gene TRBJ1-1; 8 nucleotides align to TRBD1. The V and J ends lost 5 bases and 8 bases, in that order; junction bases with no gene match: 13. The length of the CDR3 is 15 residues. Germline CDR1 reads MDHEN; CDR2 reads SYDVKM.

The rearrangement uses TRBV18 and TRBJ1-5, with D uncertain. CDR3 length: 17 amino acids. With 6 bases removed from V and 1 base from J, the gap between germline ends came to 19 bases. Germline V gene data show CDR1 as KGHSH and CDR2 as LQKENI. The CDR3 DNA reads TGTGCCAGCTCCACACGGGGAGAGGGTATAAGCAATCAGCCCCAGCATTTT. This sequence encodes CASSTRGEGISNQPQHF. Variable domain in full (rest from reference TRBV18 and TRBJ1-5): NAGVMQNPRHLVRRRGQEARLRCSPMKGHSHVYWYRQLPEEGLKFMVYLQKENIIDESGMPKERFSAEFPKEGPSILRIQQVVRGDSAAYFCASSTRGEGISNQPQHFGDGTRLSIL.

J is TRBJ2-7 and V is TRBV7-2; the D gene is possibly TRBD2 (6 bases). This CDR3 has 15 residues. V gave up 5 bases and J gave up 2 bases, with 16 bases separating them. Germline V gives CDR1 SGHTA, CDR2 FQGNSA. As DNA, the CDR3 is TGTGCCAGCAGCACCTATGGGACTGGGACCTACGAGCAGTACTTC. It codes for CASSTYGTGTYEQYF.

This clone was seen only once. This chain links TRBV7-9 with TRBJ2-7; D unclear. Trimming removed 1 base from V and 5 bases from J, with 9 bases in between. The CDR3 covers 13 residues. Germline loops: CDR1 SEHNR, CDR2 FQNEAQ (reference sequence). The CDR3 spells CASSLVGPDEQYF. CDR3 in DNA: TGTGCCAGCAGCTTAGTCGGTCCGGACGAGCAGTACTTC.

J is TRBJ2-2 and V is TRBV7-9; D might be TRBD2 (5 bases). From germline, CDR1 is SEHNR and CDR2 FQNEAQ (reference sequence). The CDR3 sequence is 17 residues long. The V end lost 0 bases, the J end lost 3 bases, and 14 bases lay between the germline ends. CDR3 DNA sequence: TGTGCCAGCAGCTTAGCTGCCCGGGGAAGCGACACCGGGGAGCTGTTTTTT. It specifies CASSLAARGSDTGELFF.

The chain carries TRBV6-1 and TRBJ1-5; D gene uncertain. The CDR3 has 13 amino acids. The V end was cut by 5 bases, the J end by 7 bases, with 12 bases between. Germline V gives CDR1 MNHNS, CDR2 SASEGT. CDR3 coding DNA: TGTGCCAGCAGTTTAGGTCCACAGCAGCCCCAGCATTTT. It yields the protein CASSLGPQQPQHF.

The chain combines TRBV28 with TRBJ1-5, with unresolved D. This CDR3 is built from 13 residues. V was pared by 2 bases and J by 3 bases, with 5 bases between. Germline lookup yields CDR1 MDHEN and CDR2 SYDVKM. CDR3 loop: CASSLLPNQPQHF. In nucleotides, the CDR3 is TGTGCCAGCAGTTTACTACCCAATCAGCCCCAGCATTTT.

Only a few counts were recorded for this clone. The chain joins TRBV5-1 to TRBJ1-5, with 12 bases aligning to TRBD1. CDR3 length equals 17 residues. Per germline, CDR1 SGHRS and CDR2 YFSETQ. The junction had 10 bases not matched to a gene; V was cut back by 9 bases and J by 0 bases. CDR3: CATRDRGQLYSNQPQHF. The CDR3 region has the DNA TGCGCCACCCGGGACAGGGGGCAATTATATAGCAATCAGCCCCAGCATTTT.

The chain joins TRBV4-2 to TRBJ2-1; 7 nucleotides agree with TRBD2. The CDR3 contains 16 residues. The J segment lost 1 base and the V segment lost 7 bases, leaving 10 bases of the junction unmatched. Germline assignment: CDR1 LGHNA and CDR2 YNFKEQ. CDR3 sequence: CASTSSLGGSYNEQFF. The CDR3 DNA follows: TGTGCCAGCACCTCAAGCTTGGGGGGGTCCTACAATGAGCAGTTCTTC.

The CDR3 protein is CASSATGGSGNTIYF. The CDR3 DNA follows: TGTGCCAGCAGCGCCACAGGGGGCTCTGGAAACACCATATATTTT. The chain links TRBV9 to TRBJ1-3, with 8 bases identical to TRBD1. This CDR3 region has 15 residues. The V gene end was trimmed by 3 bases and the J gene end by 0 bases; junction bases not matched to a gene: 2. Per the germline V gene, CDR1 is SGDLS and CDR2 is YYNGEE. Based on the CDR3 plus reference TRBV9 and TRBJ1-3, the full variable domain is DSGVTQTPKHLITATGQRVTLRCSPRSGDLSVYWYQQSLDQGLQFLIQYYNGEERAKGNILERFSAQQFPDLHSELNLSSLELGDSALYFCASSATGGSGNTIYFGEGSWLTVV.

The CDR3 bases are TGCGCCAGCAGCGAAGCTAGCGGGGTTACCGGGGAGCTGTTTTTT. Its protein is CASSEASGVTGELFF. V and J are TRBV5-1 and TRBJ2-2; 9 nucleotides match TRBD2. Germline V CDR1 and CDR2: SGHRS, YFSETQ. Losses at the gene ends were 4 bases for V and 5 bases for J; bases not matched to a gene: 6. This CDR3 contains 15 residues.

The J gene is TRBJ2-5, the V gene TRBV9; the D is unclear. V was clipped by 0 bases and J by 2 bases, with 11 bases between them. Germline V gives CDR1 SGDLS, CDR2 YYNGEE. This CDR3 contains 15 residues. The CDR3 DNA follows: TGTGCCAGCAGCGTAGGCCCACTGCGGCAAGAGACCCAGTACTTC. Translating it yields CASSVGPLRQETQYF.

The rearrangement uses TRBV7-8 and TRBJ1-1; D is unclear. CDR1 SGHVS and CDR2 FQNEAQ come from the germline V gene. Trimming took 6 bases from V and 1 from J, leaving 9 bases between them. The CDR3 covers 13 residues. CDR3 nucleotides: TGTGCCAGCAGTCATAAACAGAACACTGAAGCTTTCTTT. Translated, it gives CASSHKQNTEAFF.

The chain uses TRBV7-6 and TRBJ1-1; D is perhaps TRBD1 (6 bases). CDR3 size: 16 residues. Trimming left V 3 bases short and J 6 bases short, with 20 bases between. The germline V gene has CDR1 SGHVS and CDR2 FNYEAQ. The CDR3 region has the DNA TGTGCCAGCAGCTTGGGCGCAGGGGATAGATCTGCTGAAGCTTTCTTT. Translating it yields CASSLGAGDRSAEAFF.

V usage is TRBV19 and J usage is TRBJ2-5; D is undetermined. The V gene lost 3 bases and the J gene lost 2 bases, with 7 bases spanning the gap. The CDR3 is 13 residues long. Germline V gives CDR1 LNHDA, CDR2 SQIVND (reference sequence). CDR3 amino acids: CASSMNRQETQYF. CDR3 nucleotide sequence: TGTGCCAGTAGTATGAACAGACAAGAGACCCAGTACTTC.

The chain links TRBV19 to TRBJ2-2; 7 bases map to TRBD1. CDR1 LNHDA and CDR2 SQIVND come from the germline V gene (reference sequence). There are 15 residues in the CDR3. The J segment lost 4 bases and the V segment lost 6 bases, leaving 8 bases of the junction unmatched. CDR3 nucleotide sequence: TGTGCCAGTAGCCGAGGGGGCGCGAGCACCGGGGAGCTGTTTTTT. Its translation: CASSRGGASTGELFF.